This T cell receptor beta chain was captured in a study of breast tumors, draining lymph nodes, adjacent tissues. General study findings and limits: The lymph node origin of tumor T cells was framed as consistent with a hypothesis, not demonstrated.

TCRdb ran MiXCR on the multiplex PCR reads and lists one entry per CDR3 protein. The top ten hold 9.5% to 13% of the sample, which has about 35,000 distinct CDR3 sequences, approximately 37% seen once. Points on this clonotype: Its antigen remains unidentified.

The CDR3 sequence is 15 residues long. Germline CDR1 and CDR2: LGHDT and YNNKEL (reference sequence). V was cut by 4 bases and J by 0 bases, with 10 bases left in between. The rearrangement uses TRBV3-1 and TRBJ2-1, with D tentatively TRBD2 (6 bases). This clonotype originated in a female donor with breast cancer. Some clones in this sample may be carry-over from other donors' samples. Sequencing input: breast tumor tissue. CDR3 in DNA: TGTGCCAGCAGCCCGGGGGTTAGCTCCTACAATGAGCAGTTCTTC. As protein: CASSPGVSSYNEQFF.